A selection of T cell receptor beta chains follows, all from one sample in a study. The table came from immunoSEQ multiplex PCR; TCRdb's copy has only in-frame clones and leaves some out. This table has approximately 50,000 clones, more than 85% appearing once. The sample taken for sequencing was PBMCs. The receptors stem from a man aged 40-49 years with rheumatoid arthritis. The conserved cysteine and the conserved F or W are not part of the CDR3 here. Fields, in order: J gene, V gene, CDR3 protein.

j_gene: TRBJ2-3
v_gene: TRBV7-6
CDR3aa: ANSTGGGTDTQY

j_gene: TRBJ1-6
v_gene: TRBV21-1
CDR3aa: ASSKKTGGYNSPLH

j_gene: TRBJ2-1
v_gene: TRBV7-8
CDR3aa: ASSSLLRGSSYNEQF

j_gene: TRBJ1-6
v_gene: TRBV12-3/TRBV12-4
CDR3aa: ASRVGNNSPLH

j_gene: TRBJ2-7
v_gene: TRBV9
CDR3aa: ASSSRELIVDSYEQY

j_gene: TRBJ1-6
v_gene: TRBV27
CDR3aa: ASSTAGTGGSLH

j_gene: TRBJ2-7
v_gene: TRBV6-5
CDR3aa: ASRKDRDRGYEQY

j_gene: TRBJ2-5
v_gene: TRBV29-1
CDR3aa: SARRGGGRETQY

j_gene: TRBJ1-1
v_gene: TRBV25-1
CDR3aa: ASSAAGGTEAF

j_gene: TRBJ1-2
v_gene: TRBV9
CDR3aa: ASSVTFTTGSYGYT

j_gene: TRBJ2-4
v_gene: TRBV5-4
CDR3aa: ASSGDLGKNIQY

j_gene: TRBJ1-1
v_gene: TRBV10-3
CDR3aa: AISRTEGPTEAF

j_gene: TRBJ2-7
v_gene: TRBV27
CDR3aa: ASSPGTHTYEQY

j_gene: TRBJ1-1
v_gene: TRBV25-1
CDR3aa: ASSLQENTEAF

j_gene: TRBJ2-2
v_gene: TRBV4-1
CDR3aa: ASSQEGRAPTGELF

j_gene: TRBJ1-5
v_gene: TRBV7-9
CDR3aa: ASSLGQTRNQPQH

j_gene: TRBJ1-1
v_gene: TRBV3-1/TRBV3-2
CDR3aa: ASSQEEGGGTEAF

j_gene: TRBJ1-5
v_gene: TRBV25-1
CDR3aa: ASSDRNQPQH

j_gene: TRBJ2-5
v_gene: TRBV28
CDR3aa: ASGQGKETQY

j_gene: TRBJ1-4
v_gene: TRBV15
CDR3aa: ATSGGTGRYEKLF

j_gene: TRBJ1-2
v_gene: TRBV9
CDR3aa: ASSPGTGSTYGYT

j_gene: TRBJ1-1
v_gene: TRBV6-5
CDR3aa: ASSLRVVTEAF

j_gene: TRBJ1-1
v_gene: TRBV5-4
CDR3aa: ASRKGQGKMNTEAF

j_gene: TRBJ2-2
v_gene: TRBV7-3
CDR3aa: ASSPTGTVNTGELF

j_gene: TRBJ2-1
v_gene: TRBV18
CDR3aa: ASSPRLDNEQF

j_gene: TRBJ1-5
v_gene: TRBV6-5
CDR3aa: ASSKGLPSNQPQH

j_gene: TRBJ2-3
v_gene: TRBV9
CDR3aa: ASSSSGEQWNTQY

j_gene: TRBJ1-1
v_gene: TRBV19
CDR3aa: ASRSSRAGWYTEAF

j_gene: TRBJ2-1
v_gene: TRBV13
CDR3aa: ASSPGTSGYNEQF

j_gene: TRBJ2-1
v_gene: TRBV27
CDR3aa: ASSLSGAYNEQF

j_gene: TRBJ2-7
v_gene: TRBV28
CDR3aa: ASSFQLAGGPWEQY

j_gene: TRBJ2-7
v_gene: TRBV29-1
CDR3aa: SVVAGGRYEQY

j_gene: TRBJ2-3
v_gene: TRBV7-3
CDR3aa: ASSLSRRGPGNTQY

j_gene: TRBJ2-2
v_gene: TRBV30
CDR3aa: AWTGTGGTGELF

j_gene: TRBJ2-1
v_gene: TRBV7-9
CDR3aa: ASSPWTQSTVYEQF

j_gene: TRBJ2-3
v_gene: TRBV6-2/TRBV6-3
CDR3aa: ASSYQLASDTQY

j_gene: TRBJ2-5
v_gene: TRBV9
CDR3aa: ASSVRTSGAQETQY

j_gene: TRBJ2-7
v_gene: TRBV29-1
CDR3aa: SVAGTSNYEQY

j_gene: TRBJ1-2
v_gene: TRBV6-5
CDR3aa: ASSPRTGEGRGYT

j_gene: TRBJ2-7
v_gene: TRBV11-2
CDR3aa: ASSDPGTKFYEQY

j_gene: TRBJ2-5
v_gene: TRBV24-1
CDR3aa: ATSDFTRAGETQY

j_gene: TRBJ2-1
v_gene: TRBV6-5
CDR3aa: ASSSGTSGYNEQF

j_gene: TRBJ1-1
v_gene: TRBV11-1
CDR3aa: ASSYGTPNTEAF

j_gene: TRBJ2-3
v_gene: TRBV6-4
CDR3aa: ASRMTLATDTQY

j_gene: TRBJ1-1
v_gene: TRBV23-1
CDR3aa: ASSQIVQGWAEAF

j_gene: TRBJ2-2
v_gene: TRBV24-1
CDR3aa: ATSRGGGYPPGELF

j_gene: TRBJ1-3
v_gene: TRBV18
CDR3aa: ASSPSGSGNTIY

j_gene: TRBJ2-1
v_gene: TRBV6-1
CDR3aa: ASSEAPTSGYEQF

j_gene: TRBJ1-5
v_gene: TRBV19
CDR3aa: ASSIARGPDFNQPQH

j_gene: TRBJ1-1
v_gene: TRBV9
CDR3aa: ASSVEGQGTTEAF

j_gene: TRBJ1-2
v_gene: TRBV11-3
CDR3aa: ASSLPGPSGYGYT

j_gene: TRBJ1-1
v_gene: TRBV7-6
CDR3aa: ASSPTGGMGTEAF

j_gene: TRBJ2-2
v_gene: TRBV7-9
CDR3aa: ASSFNTGHETGELF

j_gene: TRBJ2-5
v_gene: TRBV20-1
CDR3aa: SAKWEETQY

j_gene: TRBJ1-5
v_gene: TRBV18
CDR3aa: ASSPGTTVLSGQPQH

j_gene: TRBJ1-1
v_gene: TRBV28
CDR3aa: ASSFPRPLNTEAF

j_gene: TRBJ1-3
v_gene: TRBV28
CDR3aa: ASSSGNTIY

j_gene: TRBJ1-4
v_gene: TRBV7-2
CDR3aa: ASSLGWGSEKLF

j_gene: TRBJ2-6
v_gene: TRBV11-2
CDR3aa: ASSFHRYNVLT